This entry describes one T cell receptor beta chain. This CDR3 region has 12 residues. The germline V gene encodes CDR1 SGHAT and CDR2 FQNNGV. The ends lost 6 bases at V and 2 bases at J; junction bases unmatched: 1. TCRdb's table, derived via immunoSEQ multiplex PCR, lists solely in-frame clones and lacks some. The sample holds 90,000 to 120,000 clones, roughly nine tenths seen once. These data come from a study of T cell responses to AZD1222 COVID-19 vaccine. The rearrangement uses TRBV11-2 and TRBJ2-7, with 7 bases matching TRBD2. The sequencing here drew on peripheral blood, taken on day 0 of AZD1222 vaccination. The sequence came from an adult in good health. The CDR3 nucleotides read TGTGCCAGCAGAGGGAGGGCCTACGAGCAGTACTTC. Its protein is CASRGRAYEQYF. The whole variable domain, remainder taken from reference TRBV11-2 and TRBJ2-7, is EAGVAQSPRYKIIEKRQSVAFWCNPISGHATLYWYQQILGQGPKLLIQFQNNGVVDDSQLPKDRFSAERLKGVDSTLKIQPAKLEDSAVYLCASRGRAYEQYFGPGTRLTVT.